This TCR beta chain was identified in a study of T cell repertoires in cytomegalovirus infection. One entry per CDR3 protein, called by TCRdb with MiXCR from the reads. The table lists nearly 650,000 distinct CDR3 sequences, approximately 25% of them singletons. Between the trimmed V and J ends, which lost 1 base and 0 bases, there was a span of 13 bases. The CDR3 spans 16 residues. The J gene is TRBJ2-7, the V gene TRBV12-3 or TRBV12-4; D might be TRBD1 (6 bases). Material for sequencing was CD8+ T cells from PBMCs. The origin of this receptor is a human donor in good health (CMV status not recorded). Some clones in this sample may be carry-over from other donors' samples. For the CDR3, the DNA is TGTGCCAGCAGTTTAGAGGCCAGGGGCTCCTCCTACGAGCAGTACGTC. Its translation: CASSLEARGSSYEQYV.